A single sample is the source of the 8 T cell receptor beta chains below, sequenced in a study of T cell responses to AZD1222 COVID-19 vaccine. The table came from immunoSEQ multiplex PCR; TCRdb's copy has only in-frame clones and leaves some out. In the table there are around 200,000 clones, 88% of which are singletons. The sequencing here drew on peripheral blood, taken on day 0 of AZD1222 vaccination. These receptors originate from an adult in good health.

This chain connects TRBV10-3 to TRBJ1-1; possible D gene TRBD1, 6 bases. Trimming cost V 7 bases and J 2 bases, with 14 bases left between them. The CDR3 is 14 amino acids. The germline CDR1 and CDR2 sequences are ENHRY and SYGVKD. The CDR3 sequence is CAIKGTGRNTEAFF. The CDR3 nucleotides read TGTGCCATCAAAGGTACAGGGCGTAACACTGAAGCTTTCTTT.

To note about this clone: A read error may account for a junction end that differs from germline. The rearrangement uses TRBV27 and TRBJ1-6; no firm D call. The CDR3 has 15 residues. Germline V gene sequence: CDR1 MNHEY, CDR2 SMNVEV (reference sequence). The CDR3 region has the DNA TGTGCCGGCAGTTTATATCCAGAGGGATCTTCACCCCTCCACTTT. It translates to CAGSLYPEGSSPLHF.

The chain is built from TRBV5-1 and TRBJ1-5, with unresolved D. Per the germline V gene, CDR1 is SGHRS and CDR2 is YFSETQ. With 0 bases removed from V and 6 bases from J, the gap between germline ends came to 10 bases. The CDR3 loop spans 14 amino acids. The CDR3 DNA is TGCGCCAGCAGCTTGGGCGGTCCAGGTCAGCCCCAGCATTTT. This codes for CASSLGGPGQPQHF.

The rearrangement links TRBV6-2 or TRBV6-3 to TRBJ1-6; D perhaps matches TRBD1 (5 bases). Germline CDR1 reads MNHEY; CDR2 reads SVGEGT. CDR3 length equals 18 residues. Trimming shortened V by 0 bases and J by 7 bases, and 19 bases separated the two germline ends. CDR3: CASSYSRERGAENSPLHF. The CDR3 DNA reads TGTGCCAGCAGTTACTCCCGGGAGCGGGGCGCGGAGAATTCACCCCTCCACTTT.

In its sample, this clone was seen once. This rearrangement joins TRBV5-8 to TRBJ1-1, with D possibly being TRBD1 (6 bases). Looked up from germline, CDR1 is SGHTS and CDR2 is YDEGEE. Trimming removed 2 bases at V and 2 bases at J, with 7 bases between. The CDR3 covers 13 residues. This CDR3 reads CASSFRGNTEAFF. As DNA, the CDR3 is TGTGCCAGCAGCTTCAGGGGAAACACTGAAGCTTTCTTT.

This rearrangement joins TRBV5-4 to TRBJ1-3, with D perhaps matching TRBD1 (5 bases). The CDR3 length is 17 residues. Trimming stripped 0 bases from V and 0 bases from J, with 13 bases between. Germline assignment: CDR1 SGHNT and CDR2 YYREEE (reference sequence). The CDR3 DNA follows: TGTGCCAGCAGCTTGGGACCGGCAGGGAGCTCTGGAAACACCATATATTTT. Its protein product is CASSLGPAGSSGNTIYF.

The rearrangement uses TRBV6-5 and TRBJ1-3, with 8 bases aligning to TRBD1. This CDR3 region has 15 residues. Germline CDR1 and CDR2: MNHEY and SVGAGI. V lost 7 bases and J lost 4; bases outside the gene matches: 9. CDR3 sequence: CASIKWTGRGNTIYF. The CDR3 DNA reads TGTGCCAGCATCAAATGGACAGGGAGAGGAAACACCATATATTTT.

The chain has TRBV5-1 and TRBJ2-7; no definite D call. This CDR3 region has 14 residues. Germline-derived CDR1 and CDR2 are SGHRS and YFSETQ. Trimming removed 4 bases from V and 4 bases from J, with 15 bases in between. In DNA, the CDR3 is TGCGCCAGCAGCCTTCGAGGCGAGGATTACGAGCAGTACTTC. Translating it yields CASSLRGEDYEQYF.